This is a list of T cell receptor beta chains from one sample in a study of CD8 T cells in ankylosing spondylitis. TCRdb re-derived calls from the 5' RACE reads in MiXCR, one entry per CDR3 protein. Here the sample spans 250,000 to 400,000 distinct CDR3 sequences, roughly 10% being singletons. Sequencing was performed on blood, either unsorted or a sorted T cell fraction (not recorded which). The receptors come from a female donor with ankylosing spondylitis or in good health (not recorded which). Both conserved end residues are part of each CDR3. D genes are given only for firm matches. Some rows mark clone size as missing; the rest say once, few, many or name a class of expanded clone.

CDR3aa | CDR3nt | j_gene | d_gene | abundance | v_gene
CASSPVRVETQYF | TGTGCCAGCAGTCCCGTTCGTGTGGAGACCCAGTACTTC | TRBJ2-5 | - | - | TRBV12-3/TRBV12-4
CASSFGASTDTQYF | TGTGCCAGCAGCTTCGGGGCATCGACAGATACGCAGTATTTT | TRBJ2-3 | - | many | TRBV7-3
CASTQGFPDSHHNQPQHF | TGTGCCAGCACCCAAGGCTTCCCGGACAGCCACCACAATCAGCCCCAGCATTTT | TRBJ1-5 | - | few | TRBV3-1
CASSVASGFGNTIYF | TGTGCCAGCAGCGTAGCGTCCGGGTTCGGAAACACCATATATTTT | TRBJ1-3 | - | many | TRBV9
CASSRTSPTGGEQFF | TGTGCCAGCAGCCGGACTAGCCCGACCGGGGGGGAGCAGTTCTTC | TRBJ2-1 | TRBD2 | - | TRBV12-3/TRBV12-4
CASSRTGEVSPLHF | TGTGCCAGCAGCAGGACAGGGGAAGTTTCACCCCTCCACTTT | TRBJ1-6 | TRBD1 | many | TRBV12-3/TRBV12-4
CASSLGRLAGNGDEQFF | TGTGCCAGCAGCTTAGGTAGACTAGCGGGAAATGGGGATGAGCAGTTCTTC | TRBJ2-1 | TRBD2 | many | TRBV11-2
CASIGQGYEQYF | TGCGCCAGCATTGGACAGGGTTACGAGCAGTACTTC | TRBJ2-7 | TRBD1 | - | TRBV10-2
CASSQVNPARNEKLFF | TGTGCCAGCAGCCAAGTCAACCCCGCACGAAATGAAAAACTGTTTTTT | TRBJ1-4 | - | - | TRBV14
CASRLGTGGSGEQFF | TGTGCCAGCAGACTCGGGACAGGGGGATCAGGTGAGCAGTTCTTC | TRBJ2-1 | TRBD1 | few | TRBV27
CASAPTRTSYNEQFF | TGCGCCAGCGCCCCGACTAGGACCTCCTACAATGAGCAGTTCTTC | TRBJ2-1 | - | many | TRBV5-1
CASLETGASNTQYF | TGCGCCAGCCTTGAAACGGGAGCTTCTAATACGCAGTATTTT | TRBJ2-3 | - | many | TRBV10-2
CASSFLTGGDSPLHF | TGTGCCAGCAGCTTCTTGACAGGAGGAGATTCACCCCTCCACTTT | TRBJ1-6 | - | many | TRBV7-2
CASRLRAPDPDTQYF | TGTGCCAGCAGATTAAGGGCCCCGGACCCAGATACGCAGTATTTT | TRBJ2-3 | - | many | TRBV12-3/TRBV12-4
CSARDFQSYNEQFF | TGCAGTGCTAGGGACTTCCAATCCTACAATGAGCAGTTCTTC | TRBJ2-1 | - | many | TRBV20-1
CSASPLGSETQYF | TGCAGTGCTAGTCCATTGGGGTCGGAGACCCAGTACTTC | TRBJ2-5 | - | many | TRBV20-1
CASSLISRLNTEAFF | TGCGCCAGCAGCTTGATTTCTCGATTGAACACTGAAGCTTTCTTT | TRBJ1-1 | - | many | TRBV5-1
CASSFRSGTQYF | TGTGCCAGCAGCTTTCGTTCTGGGACCCAGTACTTC | TRBJ2-5 | - | few | TRBV7-2